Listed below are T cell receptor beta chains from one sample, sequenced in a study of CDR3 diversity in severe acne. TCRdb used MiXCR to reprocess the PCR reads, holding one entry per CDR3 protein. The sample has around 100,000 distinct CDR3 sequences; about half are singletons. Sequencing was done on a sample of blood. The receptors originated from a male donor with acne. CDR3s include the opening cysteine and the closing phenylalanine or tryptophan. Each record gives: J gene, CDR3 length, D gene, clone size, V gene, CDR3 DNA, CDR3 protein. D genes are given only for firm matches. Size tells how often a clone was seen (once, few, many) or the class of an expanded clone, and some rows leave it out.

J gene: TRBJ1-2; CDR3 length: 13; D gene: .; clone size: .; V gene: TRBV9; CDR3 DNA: TGTGCCAGCAGCGTCGGGGACGGGTATGGCTACACCTTC; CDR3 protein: CASSVGDGYGYTF
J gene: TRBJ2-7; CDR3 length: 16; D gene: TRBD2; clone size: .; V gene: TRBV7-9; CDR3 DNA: TGTGCCACCAGCAGCTTAGTGACTAGCGCAGCCTACGAGCAGTACTTC; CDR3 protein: CATSSLVTSAAYEQYF
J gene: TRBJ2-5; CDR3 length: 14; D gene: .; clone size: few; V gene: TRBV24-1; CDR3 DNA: TGTGCCACCAGTGATGGCGGGACTGAGAAGACCCAGTACTTC; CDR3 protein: CATSDGGTEKTQYF
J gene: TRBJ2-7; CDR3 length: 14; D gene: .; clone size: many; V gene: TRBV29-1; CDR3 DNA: TGCAGCGTTGTCGGGGACGTAGAGACCTACGAGCAGTACTTC; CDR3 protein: CSVVGDVETYEQYF
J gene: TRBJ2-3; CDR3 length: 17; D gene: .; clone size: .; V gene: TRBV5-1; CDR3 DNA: .; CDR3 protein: CDSSFYICRVGGDTQYF
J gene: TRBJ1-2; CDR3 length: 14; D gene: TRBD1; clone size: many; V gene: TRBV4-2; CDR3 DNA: TGTGCCAGCAGCCAAGTCGGAGACAGGGGTGGCTACACCTTC; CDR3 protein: CASSQVGDRGGYTF
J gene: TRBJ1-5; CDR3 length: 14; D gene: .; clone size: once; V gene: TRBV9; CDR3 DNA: TGTGCCAGCAGCGTAGCGGGAAGCAATCAGCCCCAGCATTTT; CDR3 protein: CASSVAGSNQPQHF
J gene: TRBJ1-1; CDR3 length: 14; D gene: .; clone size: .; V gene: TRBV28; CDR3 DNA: TGTGCCAGCAGCCTGACAGCTATGAACACTGAAGCTTTCTTT; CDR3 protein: CASSLTAMNTEAFF
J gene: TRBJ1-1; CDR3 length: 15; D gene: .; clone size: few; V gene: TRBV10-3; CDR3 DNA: TGTGCCATCAGTGAGTCACGACCAACAAACACTGAAGCTTTCTTT; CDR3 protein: CAISESRPTNTEAFF
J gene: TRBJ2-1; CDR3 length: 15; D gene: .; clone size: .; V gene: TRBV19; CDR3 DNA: TGTGCCAGTACCAACTCGAGAGGGGGAACCGATGAGCAGTTCTTC; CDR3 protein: CASTNSRGGTDEQFF
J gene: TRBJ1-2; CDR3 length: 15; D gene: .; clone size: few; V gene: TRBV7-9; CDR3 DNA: TGTGCCAGCAGTTTGAATTCTTCCCCTAACTATGGCTACACCTTC; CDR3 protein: CASSLNSSPNYGYTF
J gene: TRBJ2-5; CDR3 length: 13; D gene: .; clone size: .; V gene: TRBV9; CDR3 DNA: TGTGCCAGCAGCGGTGGGAGGCAAGAGACCCAGTACTTC; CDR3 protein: CASSGGRQETQYF
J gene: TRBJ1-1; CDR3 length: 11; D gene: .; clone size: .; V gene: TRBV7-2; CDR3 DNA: TGTGCCTGGATTCGAAGAACTGAAGCTTTCTTT; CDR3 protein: CAWIRRTEAFF
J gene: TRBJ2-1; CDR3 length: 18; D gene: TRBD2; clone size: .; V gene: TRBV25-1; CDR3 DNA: TGTGCCAGCAGTTACCAGGCACCGGGACTAGCGGGATTCAATGAGCAGTTCTTC; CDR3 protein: CASSYQAPGLAGFNEQFF
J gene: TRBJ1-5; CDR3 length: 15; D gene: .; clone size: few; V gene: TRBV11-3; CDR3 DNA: TGTGCCAGCAGTGAGGGACAAGGGAGTTATCAGCCCCAGCATTTT; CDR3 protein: CASSEGQGSYQPQHF
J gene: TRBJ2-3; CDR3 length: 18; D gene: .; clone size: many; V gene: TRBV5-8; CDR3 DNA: TGTGCCAGCAGCTCACAACTGGGGGGTACCCTCGGCACAGATACGCAGTATTTT; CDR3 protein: CASSSQLGGTLGTDTQYF
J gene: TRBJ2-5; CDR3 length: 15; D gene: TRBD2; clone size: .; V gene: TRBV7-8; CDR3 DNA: TGTGCCAGCAGCTCACGACTAGCGGTCCAAGAGACCCAGTACTTC; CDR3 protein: CASSSRLAVQETQYF
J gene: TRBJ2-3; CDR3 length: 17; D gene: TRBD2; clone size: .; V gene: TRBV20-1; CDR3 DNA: TGCAGTGCCACCAATTTTAGCGGGAGGGCCGGCACAGATACGCAGTATTTT; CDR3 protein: CSATNFSGRAGTDTQYF
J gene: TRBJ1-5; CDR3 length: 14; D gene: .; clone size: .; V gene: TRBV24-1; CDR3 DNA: TGTGCCACCAGTGGACGGGGTAGCAATCAGCCCCAGCATTTT; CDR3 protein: CATSGRGSNQPQHF
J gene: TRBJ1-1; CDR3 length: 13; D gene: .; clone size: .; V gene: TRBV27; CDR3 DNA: TGTGCCAGCAGTTGGGATGCGAACACTGAAGCTTTCTTT; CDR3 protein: CASSWDANTEAFF
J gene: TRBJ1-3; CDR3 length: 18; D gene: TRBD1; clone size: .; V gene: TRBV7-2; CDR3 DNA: TGTGCCAGCAGCTCCGGGACAGGACCTAATTCATCTGGAAACACCATATATTTT; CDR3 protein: CASSSGTGPNSSGNTIYF
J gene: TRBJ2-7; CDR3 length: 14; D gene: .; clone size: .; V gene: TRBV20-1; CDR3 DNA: TGCAGTGCCCGTTGGCGCGGGACGTACTACGAGCAGTACTTC; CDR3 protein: CSARWRGTYYEQYF
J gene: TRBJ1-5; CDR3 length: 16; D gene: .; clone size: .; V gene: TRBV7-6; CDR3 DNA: TGTGCCAGCAGCTTACGACTAGCGGGAGGCGAGCAGCCCCAGCATTTT; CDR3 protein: CASSLRLAGGEQPQHF